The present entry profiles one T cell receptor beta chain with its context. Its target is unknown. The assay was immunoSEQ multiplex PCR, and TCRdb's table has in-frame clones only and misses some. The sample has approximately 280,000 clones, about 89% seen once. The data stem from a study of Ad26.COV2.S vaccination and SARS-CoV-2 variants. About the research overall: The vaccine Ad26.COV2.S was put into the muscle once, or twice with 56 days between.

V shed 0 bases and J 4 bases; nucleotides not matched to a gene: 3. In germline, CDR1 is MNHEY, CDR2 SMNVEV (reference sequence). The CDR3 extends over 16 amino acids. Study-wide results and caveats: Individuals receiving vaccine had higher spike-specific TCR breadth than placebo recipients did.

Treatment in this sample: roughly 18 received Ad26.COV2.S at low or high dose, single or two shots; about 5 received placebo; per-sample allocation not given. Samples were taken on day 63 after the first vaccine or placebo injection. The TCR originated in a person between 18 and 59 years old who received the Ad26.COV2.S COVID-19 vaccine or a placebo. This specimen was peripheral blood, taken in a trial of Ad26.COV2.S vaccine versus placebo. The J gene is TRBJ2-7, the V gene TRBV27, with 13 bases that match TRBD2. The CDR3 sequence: CASSLSGLAGRYEQYF. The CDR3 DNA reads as TGTGCCAGCAGTTTATCGGGACTAGCGGGAAGGTACGAGCAGTACTTC.